These T cell receptor beta chains were read from a single sample in a study of CXCR3-negative and CXCR3-positive naive CD8 T cells. TCRdb reprocessed the 5' RACE reads; each CDR3 protein has one entry and no DNA is given. The sample table sets out about 40,000 distinct CDR3 sequences. The sample comprised memory CD8+ T cells from blood. The source is a human donor in good health. Some clones in this sample may be carry-over from other donors' samples. Each CDR3 is given with its conserved first and last residue.

>TRBV7-9|TRBJ1-2
CASSTQGAPDYGYTF
>TRBV12-3/TRBV12-4|TRBJ2-2
CATLALNTGELFF
>TRBV7-2|TRBJ2-6
CASSSRDTVRSFSGANVLTF
>TRBV9|TRBJ2-7
CASSVVPAGDAYEQYF
>TRBV6-5|TRBJ2-1
CASSDPGNEQFF
>TRBV6-4|TRBJ2-3
CASSDSKHSTDTQYF
>TRBV29-1|TRBJ2-5
CSLGQEETQYF
>TRBV7-6|TRBJ2-7
CASSLVARGTGLSYEQYF
>TRBV7-9|TRBJ2-1
CASQGAYNEQFF
>TRBV12-3/TRBV12-4|TRBJ2-2
CASSGWTGEPGELFF
>TRBV12-3/TRBV12-4|TRBJ2-3
CASSLQPYRGSGTDTQYF
>TRBV11-1|TRBJ2-7
CASREGQGYYEQYF
>TRBV7-9|TRBJ2-7
CASSYPQSVAGQYF
>TRBV20-1|TRBJ1-2
CSARTGEENGYTF
>TRBV14|TRBJ1-1
CASSQDTGLSMDTEAFF
>TRBV5-1|TRBJ1-2
CASSPGRGTGGPGYTF
>TRBV29-1|TRBJ1-2
CSVEEVYGYTF
>TRBV5-1|TRBJ1-5
CASSSQYRAYQPQHF
>TRBV29-1|TRBJ2-2
CSVRGVNTGELFF
>TRBV20-1|TRBJ2-2
CSALARLVGSGELFF
>TRBV20-1|TRBJ1-6
CSARHQETGENSPLHF
>TRBV3-1|TRBJ2-2
CASSGNGLNTGELFF
>TRBV20-1|TRBJ1-1
CSARGDRGPVYEAFF
>TRBV25-1|TRBJ2-3
CASSAPWVSQGADTQYF
>TRBV6-1|TRBJ1-4
CASSETQGLGEKLFF
>TRBV25-1|TRBJ2-5
CASSDGLTQYF
>TRBV2|TRBJ1-6
CASSEQGGRLHF
>TRBV6-2/TRBV6-3|TRBJ1-1
CASSYSKVVNTEAFF
>TRBV11-3|TRBJ2-7
CASSLGPTYEQYF
>TRBV29-1|TRBJ2-2
CSVHPANTGELFF
>TRBV29-1|TRBJ2-1
CSVVMREGRNEQFF
>TRBV18|TRBJ2-3
CASSPPASSAELADTQYF
>TRBV7-8|TRBJ1-1
CASSYMGRNTEAFF
>TRBV21-1|TRBJ2-4
CASSSTRDRGLAKNIQYF
>TRBV27|TRBJ2-7
CATYGSNYEQYF
>TRBV29-1|TRBJ2-1
CSVGTWGNEQFF